This T cell receptor (beta chain) was sequenced for a study of cytomegalovirus exposure and HLA in healthy donors. Study conclusions and caveats: Sequencing artifact likely explains a cluster of highly shared sequence variants.

The V gene's germline CDR1 is MNHNS and CDR2 SASEGT. The CDR3 has 15 amino acids. J was trimmed by 0 bases and V by 6 bases; bases with no gene match: 8. This clone was counted a few times. The antigen is unknown. The PCR ran on 60 Vbeta and 13 Jbeta primers. Assay used: immunoSEQ multiplex PCR; TCRdb lists only in-frame clones, some missing. The repertoire holds roughly 130,000 clones, approximately 84% seen once, with approximately 1.8% in the top ten. This clonotype was sampled from a woman aged 40 to 55 in good health and CMV-seronegative. The specimen sequenced was PBMCs. The rearrangement joins TRBV6-1 to TRBJ2-7; 7 bases fit TRBD1. The DNA of the CDR3 is TGTGCCAGCAGACCTCCGGGACAGCACTCCTACGAGCAGTACTTC. Amino acids: CASRPPGQHSYEQYF.